The rows below give T cell receptor beta chains drawn from one sample of a study of graft-versus-host responses after intestinal transplantation. Libraries were prepared by immunoSEQ multiplex PCR; TCRdb keeps only in-frame clonotypes and omits some of them. The sample carries tens of thousands of clones, approximately 94% recorded once. Their antigens remain unidentified. Source: unstimulated CD4+ T cells sorted from spleen or lymph node cells, taken before transplant. The receptors were gathered from a human donor who was the organ donor for an intestinal transplant. CDR3s include the opening cysteine and the closing phenylalanine or tryptophan. D genes are given only for firm matches. The listing skips clone size in some rows; elsewhere it reads once, few, many or a size class.

>TRBV6-6|.|.|TRBJ1-1
CASSPRPSRDTEAFF
TGTGCCAGCAGTCCTAGACCAAGCAGGGACACTGAAGCTTTCTTT
>TRBV5-6|.|.|TRBJ2-1
CASSLGLAGASNEQFF
TGTGCCAGCAGCTTGGGGTTGGCGGGGGCGAGTAATGAGCAGTTCTTC
>TRBV5-1|TRBD1|.|TRBJ1-1
CASSIWTGENTEAFF
TGCGCCAGCAGCATTTGGACAGGGGAGAACACTGAAGCTTTCTTT
>TRBV2|TRBD2|.|TRBJ2-1
CASSVRTSGGAQYNEQFF
TGTGCCAGCAGTGTGAGGACTAGCGGGGGGGCGCAGTACAATGAGCAGTTCTTC
>TRBV5-1|.|once|TRBJ2-7
CASSLDRFPYEQYF
TGCGCCAGCAGCTTGGACAGGTTCCCCTACGAGCAGTACTTC
>TRBV4-1|.|.|TRBJ1-2
CASSQEFTGNYGYTF
TGTGCCAGCAGCCAAGAGTTCACAGGGAACTATGGCTACACCTTC
>TRBV19|TRBD1|.|TRBJ2-1
CASNPGQSSYNEQFF
TGTGCCAGTAATCCGGGACAGAGCTCCTACAATGAGCAGTTCTTC
>TRBV6-1|.|.|TRBJ1-1
CASVGGFNTEAFF
TGTGCCAGCGTGGGAGGGTTTAACACTGAAGCTTTCTTT
>TRBV2|.|.|TRBJ1-1
CASGRQVVTEAFF
TGTGCCAGCGGTAGGCAGGTTGTCACTGAAGCTTTCTTT
>TRBV9|TRBD1|.|TRBJ2-7
CASSVSTGTAYEQYF
TGTGCCAGCAGCGTGAGTACCGGGACAGCCTACGAGCAGTACTTC
>TRBV6-1|.|.|TRBJ1-6
CASSERRPNSPLHF
TGTGCCAGCAGTGAACGTCGGCCTAATTCACCCCTCCACTTT
>TRBV5-1|.|.|TRBJ2-7
CASSLEGVAEQYF
TGCGCCAGCAGCTTGGAAGGGGTCGCCGAGCAGTACTTC
>TRBV6-5|TRBD1|.|TRBJ2-2
CASSFRQGITTGELFF
TGTGCCAGCAGTTTCCGACAGGGGATAACCACCGGGGAGCTGTTTTTT
>TRBV7-9|.|.|TRBJ1-1
CASSLAFRGRDTEAFF
TGTGCCAGCAGCTTAGCTTTCCGAGGGCGGGACACTGAAGCTTTCTTT
>TRBV7-9|.|.|TRBJ2-2
CASSRSRDPESGELFF
TGTGCCAGCAGTCGAAGCCGGGACCCCGAGAGTGGGGAGCTGTTTTTT
>TRBV28|TRBD1|.|TRBJ1-6
CASSRQGERLSPLHF
TGTGCCAGCAGTCGGCAGGGGGAAAGGTTATCACCCCTCCACTTT
>TRBV5-6|TRBD1|.|TRBJ2-7
CASSPRQGQGEQYF
TGTGCCAGCAGCCCCCGACAGGGTCAAGGCGAGCAGTACTTC
>TRBV7-7|.|.|TRBJ1-1
CASSFNLGEEAFF
TGTGCTAGCAGCTTTAACCTAGGGGAAGAAGCTTTCTTT
>TRBV19|.|.|TRBJ2-7
CASSMPSGGHYEQYF
TGTGCCAGTAGTATGCCCTCCGGAGGGCACTACGAGCAGTACTTC
>TRBV7-2|TRBD2|.|TRBJ2-1
CASSLGLAGGYNEQFF
TGTGCCAGCAGCTTGGGGCTAGCGGGGGGCTACAATGAGCAGTTCTTC
>TRBV11-3|.|once|TRBJ2-1
CASSLIFAGAPSSYNEQFF
TGTGCCAGCAGCTTAATTTTCGCGGGGGCCCCTTCCTCCTACAATGAGCAGTTCTTC
>TRBV19|.|.|TRBJ2-1
CASSPRDSSSYNEQFF
TGTGCCAGTAGTCCAAGGGACTCCAGCTCCTACAATGAGCAGTTCTTC
>TRBV7-2|.|.|TRBJ2-1
CASSIGGGSYNEQFF
TGTGCCAGCAGCATAGGTGGAGGTTCCTACAATGAGCAGTTCTTC
>TRBV5-4|.|.|TRBJ2-5
CASSPLAPSEPGGETQYF
TGTGCCAGCAGCCCCCTGGCACCAAGTGAGCCTGGGGGAGAGACCCAGTACTTC
>TRBV18|TRBD1|.|TRBJ2-5
CASSPGTGVQETQYF
TGTGCCAGCTCTCCCGGGACAGGGGTTCAAGAGACCCAGTACTTC
>TRBV7-9|.|.|TRBJ1-6
CASSLSNNSPLHF
TGTGCCAGCAGCTTATCAAACAATTCACCCCTCCACTTT